Given below is one T cell receptor (beta chain) in context. Deep was the level used in running the assay. Assay: immunoSEQ multiplex PCR; the TCRdb copy retains only in-frame clones and omits some. The table lists 2 million to 2.5 million clones, under 97% of them singletons. The sample comes from a study of shared clonotypes between healthy human individuals. Study details: Used for every donor were three CD4 naive, three CD4 memory, two CD8 naive and one CD8 memory plate.

This TCR was recovered from a man in his late teens or twenties in good health. The sequencing input was naive CD4+ T cells sorted from blood. Subset: CD45RA+ positively selected.

In DNA form, the CDR3 reads TGTGCCAGCAGCCAAGATTGGGGTACCCAGTACTTC. Amino acids: CASSQDWGTQYF. V and J are TRBV14 and TRBJ2-5, with D unresolved. The CDR3 consists of 12 residues. Trimming shortened V by 0 bases and J by 8 bases, and 7 bases separated the two germline ends. Germline V gene data show CDR1 as SGHDN and CDR2 as FVKESK.